What follows are 21 T cell receptor beta chains derived from one specimen sequenced in a study of blood T cell repertoires in COVID-19. The data were produced by immunoSEQ multiplex PCR, yet TCRdb's version contains in-frame clones alone and is incomplete. Among 150,000 to 200,000 clones listed, approximately 90% were seen once. Sequenced material: peripheral blood. These receptor sequences come from a man aged 65 to 85 with active or convalescent COVID-19.

V is TRBV5-4 and J is TRBJ2-3; D perhaps matches TRBD1 (5 bases). There are 15 residues in the CDR3. Germline V gives CDR1 SGHNT, CDR2 YYREEE (reference sequence). The V and J ends lost 1 base and 6 bases respectively, with 15 bases between them. The CDR3 spells CASSLKGARGDTQYF. Written as DNA, the CDR3 is TGTGCCAGCAGCTTGAAAGGGGCCCGCGGTGATACGCAGTATTTT.

This sequence joins TRBV19 and TRBJ2-2, with 9 nucleotides matching TRBD1. J gave up 6 bases and V 7 bases, and 6 bases lay outside the gene matches. Germline CDR1 and CDR2: LNHDA and SQIVND (reference sequence). CDR3 length equals 14 residues. As DNA, the CDR3 is TGTGCCAGTAAGACAGGGGGGTTCGCCGGGGAGCTGTTTTTT. It specifies CASKTGGFAGELFF.

This rearrangement joins TRBV10-1 to TRBJ2-3, with 8 nucleotides matching TRBD2. This CDR3 has 14 residues. V lost 2 bases and J lost 6; bases outside the gene matches: 4. Per germline, CDR1 WNHNN and CDR2 SYGVQD (reference sequence). The CDR3 DNA reads as TGCGCCAGCAGTGAGCGGGTAGCGGGGGATACGCAGTATTTT. Translated: CASSERVAGDTQYF.

Only a few counts were recorded for this clone. The chain combines TRBV19 with TRBJ1-6; 12 nucleotides match TRBD1. J gave up 9 bases and V 6 bases, and 0 bases lay outside the gene matches. CDR3 length: 13 amino acids. Germline assignment: CDR1 LNHDA and CDR2 SQIVND (reference sequence). This CDR3 is CASRGQGASPLHF. The CDR3 nucleotides are TGTGCCAGTAGGGGACAGGGGGCTTCACCCCTCCACTTT.

The chain carries TRBV11-2 and TRBJ2-2; 12 nucleotides agree with TRBD2. The CDR3 extends over 15 amino acids. The V gene end was trimmed by 5 bases and the J gene end by 6 bases; junction bases not matched to a gene: 4. The germline V gene has CDR1 SGHAT and CDR2 FQNNGV. In DNA, the CDR3 is TGTGCCAGCAGCCTGAGACTAGCGGGAGCCGGGGAGCTGTTTTTT. Its translation: CASSLRLAGAGELFF.

The chain carries TRBV3-1 (or the pseudogene TRBV3-2) and TRBJ2-1; D uncertain. Per germline, CDR1 LGHDT and CDR2 YNNKEL (reference sequence). The CDR3 is 16 residues long. Trimming stripped 0 bases from V and 13 bases from J, with 22 bases between. CDR3 DNA sequence: TGTGCCAGCAGCCAAGATTGCCAGGTAGAATTAAAGAATCAGTTCTTC. Protein: CASSQDCQVELKNQFF.

The CDR3 spells CASSPLPASLAGVAVAKNIQYF. The CDR3 coding sequence is TGTGCCAGCTCACCCCTCCCAGCGTCACTAGCGGGAGTGGCGGTGGCCAAAAACATTCAGTACTTC. This rearrangement joins TRBV18 to TRBJ2-4, with TRBD2 identical over 11 bases. Germline V gene lookup returns CDR1 KGHSH and CDR2 LQKENI. The CDR3 runs to 22 residues. With V trimmed by 3 bases and J by 1 base, 20 bases remained unmatched.

The J gene is TRBJ1-5, the V gene TRBV5-1; D perhaps matches TRBD1 (6 bases). Per the germline V gene, CDR1 is SGHRS and CDR2 is YFSETQ. V lost 3 bases and J 3 bases, leaving 7 bases between the germline ends. This CDR3 contains 13 residues. CDR3 loop: CASSWDINQPQHF. CDR3 in DNA: TGCGCCAGCAGCTGGGACATCAATCAGCCCCAGCATTTT.

This chain connects TRBV5-4 to TRBJ2-3; 8 bases are shared with TRBD2. CDR3 size: 16 residues. J lost 4 bases, V lost 0 bases, and 7 bases had no gene match. CDR1 is SGHNT, CDR2 YYREEE, per germline (reference sequence). CDR3 loop: CASSLGTSLVSDTQYF. The CDR3, as DNA: TGTGCCAGCAGCTTGGGGACTAGCTTGGTTTCAGATACGCAGTATTTT.

The rearrangement uses TRBV10-1 and TRBJ2-5, with 10 bases fitting TRBD1. The CDR3 is made up of 15 amino acids. The junction had 12 bases not matched to a gene; V was cut back by 2 bases and J by 12 bases. Germline CDR1 WNHNN, CDR2 SYGVQD (reference sequence). CDR3 coding DNA: TGCGCCAGCAGTGAGATTTCCGGGACAGGGGCCCCTAAGTACTTC. Translation: CASSEISGTGAPKYF.

A single count supports this clone. The chain uses TRBV4-3 and TRBJ2-7; maybe TRBD1 (5 bases). V lost 0 bases, J lost 3 bases, and 12 bases lay in between. The CDR3 has 15 residues. Germline-derived CDR1 and CDR2 are LGHNA and YSLEER. The CDR3 region is CASSQDWGGGYEQYF. Written as DNA, the CDR3 is TGCGCCAGCAGCCAAGATTGGGGCGGTGGCTACGAGCAGTACTTC.

This chain uses TRBV27 with TRBJ2-1; TRBD1 aligns across 11 bases. CDR3 length equals 15 residues. V shed 2 bases and J 4 bases; nucleotides not matched to a gene: 1. Looked up from germline, CDR1 is MNHEY and CDR2 is SMNVEV (reference sequence). In nucleotides, the CDR3 is TGTGCCAGCAGTTTAGGACAGGGGGCTTACAATGAGCAGTTCTTC. Protein product: CASSLGQGAYNEQFF.

This rearrangement joins TRBV3-1 (or the pseudogene TRBV3-2) to TRBJ2-5, with D possibly TRBD1 on 5 matching bases. The length of the CDR3 is 15 residues. In germline, CDR1 is LGHDT, CDR2 YNNKEL (reference sequence). V lost 0 bases, J lost 5 bases, and 13 bases lay in between. The CDR3 nucleotides read TGTGCCAGCAGCCAAGATAGTCCCAGGGATGAGACCCAGTACTTC. Its translation is CASSQDSPRDETQYF.

This chain joins TRBV28 and TRBJ1-5; D possibly corresponds to TRBD1 (5 bases). V lost 5 bases and J 2 bases, leaving 22 bases between the germline ends. The CDR3 loop spans 18 amino acids. Germline V gene data show CDR1 as MDHEN and CDR2 as SYDVKM. The CDR3 loop is CASSLFVGIGGGNQPQHF. For the CDR3, the DNA is TGTGCCAGCAGTCTCTTTGTAGGCATCGGGGGTGGCAATCAGCCCCAGCATTTT.

The rearrangement links TRBV30 to TRBJ2-7, with TRBD1 matching over 8 bases. Germline V lookup: CDR1 GTSNPN, CDR2 SVGIG (reference sequence). CDR3 length: 15 amino acids. The trim removed 3 bases at V and 4 bases at J, leaving 11 bases unmatched. The CDR3, as DNA: TGTGCCTGGAGGGGGGGACAGGCGGCGAGTTACGAGCAGTACTTC. Protein sequence: CAWRGGQAASYEQYF. The full variable domain, rest sourced from reference TRBV30 and TRBJ2-7, is SQTIHQWPATLVQPVGSPLSLECTVEGTSNPNLYWYRQAAGRGLQLLFYSVGIGQISSEVPQNLSASRPQDRQFILSSKKLLLSDSGFYLCAWRGGQAASYEQYFGPGTRLTVT.

V gene TRBV6-5 combines with J gene TRBJ2-7; 8 bases are a match to TRBD1. Unmatched junction bases numbered 7, after V lost 5 bases and J lost 7 bases. The CDR3 sequence is 13 residues long. Germline V gene lookup returns CDR1 MNHEY and CDR2 SVGAGI. The CDR3 loop is CASSPRTGREQYF. CDR3 DNA sequence: TGTGCCAGCAGTCCCAGGACAGGGCGGGAGCAGTACTTC.

This rearrangement joins TRBV5-6 to TRBJ1-3; the D is unclear. CDR3 length: 13 residues. Trimming shortened V by 0 bases and J by 3 bases, and 4 bases separated the two germline ends. CDR1 is SGHDT and CDR2 is YYEEEE in the germline V gene. CDR3 sequence (DNA): TGTGCCAGCAGCTTGGGACATGGAAACACCATATATTTT. Its protein is CASSLGHGNTIYF.

The chain carries TRBV6-1 and TRBJ2-3; TRBD2 aligns across 14 bases. The CDR3 runs to 16 residues. Germline lookup yields CDR1 MNHNS and CDR2 SASEGT. Trimming cost V 1 base and J 6 bases; bases outside gene matches: 3. CDR3 DNA: TGTGCCAGCAGTGAAGGGACTAGCGGGAGGTCTGATACGCAGTATTTT. It translates to CASSEGTSGRSDTQYF.

The chain uses TRBV30 and TRBJ1-2; D is unclear. Germline V CDR1 and CDR2: GTSNPN, SVGIG (reference sequence). The CDR3 consists of 15 residues. Trimming left V 4 bases short and J 3 bases short, with 18 bases between. The CDR3 sequence: CAWNKPRLTDYGYTF. The CDR3 DNA follows: TGTGCCTGGAACAAGCCCCGCCTGACTGACTATGGCTACACCTTC.

This chain uses TRBV4-1 with TRBJ2-3; TRBD1 agrees at 7 bases. From germline, CDR1 is MGHRA and CDR2 YSYEKL. CDR3 length: 15 residues. The V gene end was trimmed by 3 bases and the J gene end by 2 bases; junction bases not matched to a gene: 5. The CDR3 here is CASSQGTVNTDTQYF. The DNA of the CDR3 is TGCGCCAGCAGCCAGGGGACAGTAAACACAGATACGCAGTATTTT.

This rearrangement joins TRBV10-2 to TRBJ1-6; perhaps TRBD1 as D (5 bases). This CDR3 is built from 14 residues. The V gene lost 0 bases and the J gene lost 7 bases, with 7 bases spanning the gap. Germline V CDR1 and CDR2: WSHSY, SAAADI. The CDR3 here is CASSESGGNSPLHF. The DNA of the CDR3 is TGCGCCAGCAGTGAGTCGGGGGGAAATTCACCCCTCCACTTT.